These 6 T cell receptor beta chains share one sample of origin, sequenced in a study of CD8+ T cells in alopecia areata. Sequencing relied on a cDNA template that was reverse transcribed from extracted RNA. Using immunoSEQ multiplex PCR, the repertoire was profiled, and TCRdb retains in-frame clones only, with some absent. The table lists under 250,000 clones, approximately 72% of them singletons. Treatment specified: oral pan-JAK inhibitor, 5-10 mg twice daily. Sequencing used CD4+ T cells sorted from blood, obtained at approximately week 44, from a patient treated with tofacitinib. The receptors were gathered from a human donor with alopecia areata.

V gene TRBV27 combines with J gene TRBJ1-6, with 8 bases matching TRBD1. This CDR3 spans 15 amino acids. The germline gives CDR1 MNHEY, CDR2 SMNVEV (reference sequence). Germline trimming cut 5 bases from V and 8 bases from J; bases unmatched to any gene: 8. CDR3 sequence reads: CASSGFGRGHSPLHF. CDR3 coding DNA: TGTGCCAGCAGTGGTTTTGGCAGGGGGCATTCACCCCTCCACTTT.

This clone has a handful of counts. The chain employs TRBV4-2 and TRBJ2-5; D uncertain. V was trimmed by 0 bases and J by 1 base, leaving 9 bases between them. This CDR3 has 15 amino acids. Germline CDR1 is LGHNA and CDR2 is YNFKEQ. The CDR3 DNA reads as TGTGCCAGCAGCCAAGACGGTGGGCCCCAAGAGACCCAGTACTTC. Translating gives CASSQDGGPQETQYF.

The gene calls are TRBV30 and TRBJ2-6, with a possible D match to TRBD2 (5 bases). V was cut by 5 bases and J by 1 base, with 6 bases left in between. CDR3 length equals 13 residues. Germline V gene lookup returns CDR1 GTSNPN and CDR2 SVGIG (reference sequence). The CDR3 coding sequence is TGTGCCTGGCGGGAATCTGGGGCCAACGTCCTGACTTTC. Translation: CAWRESGANVLTF.

The V and J genes are TRBV29-1 and TRBJ2-5; D unclear. Between the trimmed V and J ends, which lost 6 bases and 4 bases, there was a span of 6 bases. Germline CDR1 SQVTM, CDR2 ANQGSEA. CDR3 length: 10 amino acids. CDR3 coding DNA: TGCAGCGTCGCCCGAGAGACCCAGTACTTC. It codes for CSVARETQYF.

The chain joins TRBV27 to TRBJ1-6; D is unresolved. In germline, CDR1 is MNHEY, CDR2 SMNVEV (reference sequence). V gave up 4 bases and J gave up 10 bases, with 8 bases separating them. The CDR3 covers 12 residues. The chain's CDR3 is CASSSTRSPLHF. The DNA of the CDR3 is TGTGCCAGCAGTTCGACACGCTCACCCCTCCACTTT.

The chain links TRBV2 to TRBJ2-1; D is perhaps TRBD1 (5 bases). V lost 1 base and J 9 bases, leaving 16 bases between the germline ends. The CDR3 spans 15 residues. CDR1 SNHLY and CDR2 FYNNEI come from the germline V gene. CDR3 bases: TGTGCCAGCAGTGAAGTGGCAGGGTACCAAGCTGAGCAGTTCTTC. Encoded protein: CASSEVAGYQAEQFF.